Given below is one T cell receptor (beta chain) in context. Antigen specificity is unknown. CDR3 length: 10 residues. V lost 0 bases and J lost 7, with 1 base in between. Germline V CDR1 and CDR2: SGDLS, YYNGEE. Using RNA transcripts as the source, TCR beta CDR3 regions were amplified. An initial round of RT-PCR targeting the TCR CDR3 relied on the HTBI primer set. TCRdb reprocessed the multiplex PCR reads with MiXCR, giving one entry per CDR3 protein. The table lists roughly 38,000 distinct CDR3 sequences, 40% to 55% of them singletons. This sample is drawn from a study of T cells in Graves' hyperthyroidism and ophthalmopathy. Findings and caveats of the study: Appearing also in blood were most of the thyroid clonotypes expanded above 0.001.

This chain connects TRBV9 to TRBJ2-5, with D unclear. This clonotype was obtained from a woman aged 50 to 65 with Graves' hyperthyroidism that later progressed to Graves' ophthalmopathy. The sequenced sample consisted of blood. CDR3: CASSVGTQYF. CDR3 bases: TGTGCCAGCAGCGTAGGGACCCAGTACTTC.